The 20 T cell receptor beta chains below all came from one sample that was sequenced in a study of blood T cell repertoires in COVID-19. The table came from immunoSEQ multiplex PCR; TCRdb's copy has only in-frame clones and leaves some out. The sample includes 200,000 to 250,000 clones, 85% to 90% of them seen just once. The sample consisted of peripheral blood. The receptors were sampled from a man aged 25-45 years with COVID-19, enrolled during active disease.

CDR3 region: CASSPESTSGRTQYF. The CDR3 nucleotides are TGTGCCAGCAGCCCCGAATCGACTAGCGGGAGGACGCAGTATTTT. The genes are TRBV7-2 and TRBJ2-3; 13 bases are a match to TRBD2. The junction had 8 bases not matched to a gene; V was cut back by 5 bases and J by 9 bases. The CDR3 consists of 15 residues. Germline-derived CDR1 and CDR2 are SGHTA and FQGNSA.

The CDR3 region has the DNA TGTGCCAGTAGTATGGGCTACAGATCTCCCTATGGCTACACCTTC. Amino acid sequence: CASSMGYRSPYGYTF. The V call is TRBV19, the J call TRBJ1-2; D gene uncertain. The CDR3 loop spans 15 amino acids. V shed 3 bases and J shed 4 bases, with 15 bases lying between them. Germline-derived CDR1 and CDR2 are LNHDA and SQIVND (reference sequence). Full variable domain (rest looked up from reference TRBV19 and TRBJ1-2): DGGITQSPKYLFRKEGQNVTLSCEQNLNHDAMYWYRQDPGQGLRLIYYSQIVNDFQKGDIAEGYSVSREKKESFPLTVTSAQKNPTAFYLCASSMGYRSPYGYTFGSGTRLTVV.

The rearrangement joins TRBV28 to TRBJ1-4; 7 bases are a match to TRBD1. CDR1 and CDR2 from the germline V gene are MDHEN and SYDVKM. V trimming: 3 bases; J trimming: 8 bases; junction bases outside the gene matches: 6. This CDR3 comprises 14 residues. The CDR3 coding sequence is TGTGCCAGCAGTTTCGGACAGGTTCACGAAAAACTGTTTTTT. Protein: CASSFGQVHEKLFF.

This clone has just a few counts. The CDR3 is CASSSLGTPFYEQYF. The CDR3 DNA follows: TGTGCCAGCAGCTCCCTCGGGACTCCTTTCTACGAGCAGTACTTC. The chain carries TRBV5-4 and TRBJ2-7, with D possibly TRBD2 on 6 matching bases. Trimming pared 3 bases from V and 3 bases from J, leaving 16 bases between. Germline CDR1 and CDR2: SGHNT and YYREEE (reference sequence). This CDR3 comprises 15 residues.

CDR3 loop: CASSLPRSQPQHF. In nucleotides, the CDR3 is TGTGCCAGCAGTTTACCTCGGAGTCAGCCCCAGCATTTT. The chain links TRBV28 to TRBJ1-5, with unresolved D. V lost 2 bases and J lost 6, with 8 bases in between. This CDR3 is built from 13 residues. Germline V CDR1 and CDR2: MDHEN, SYDVKM.

The gene calls are TRBV18 and TRBJ1-1, with TRBD1 matching over 9 bases. Trimming removed 5 bases from V and 2 bases from J; junction bases left unmatched: 3. CDR1 and CDR2 from the germline V gene are KGHSH and LQKENI. The CDR3 covers 14 residues. The CDR3 nucleotides read TGTGCCAGCTCAACACAGGGGGCCAACACTGAAGCTTTCTTT. Translated, it gives CASSTQGANTEAFF. Full variable domain (rest looked up from reference TRBV18 and TRBJ1-1): NAGVMQNPRHLVRRRGQEARLRCSPMKGHSHVYWYRQLPEEGLKFMVYLQKENIIDESGMPKERFSAEFPKEGPSILRIQQVVRGDSAAYFCASSTQGANTEAFFGQGTRLTVV.

The rearrangement joins TRBV7-8 to TRBJ1-6; 9 bases agree with TRBD1. Germline V gene sequence: CDR1 SGHVS, CDR2 FQNEAQ. The CDR3 length is 16 residues. J was trimmed by 9 bases and V by 0 bases; bases with no gene match: 6. The CDR3 sequence: CASSLAETGGTSPLHF. CDR3 nucleotides: TGTGCCAGCAGCTTAGCAGAGACAGGGGGGACTTCACCCCTCCACTTT. The complete variable domain, with remaining parts taken from reference TRBV7-8 and TRBJ1-6, reads GAGVSQSPRYKVAKRGQDVALRCDPISGHVSLFWYQQALGQGPEFLTYFQNEAQLDKSGLPSDRFFAERPEGSVSTLKIQRTQQEDSAVYLCASSLAETGGTSPLHFGNGTRLTVT.

The CDR3 sequence: CASSQTREIITDTQYF. DNA of the CDR3: TGCGCCAGCAGCCAAACAAGGGAGATTATCACAGATACGCAGTATTTT. This chain joins TRBV4-1 and TRBJ2-3; tentatively, D is TRBD2 (5 bases). V was clipped by 2 bases and J by 2 bases, with 14 bases between them. From germline, CDR1 is MGHRA and CDR2 YSYEKL. There are 16 residues in the CDR3.

The CDR3 spells CASSEAPGMNTEAFF. The DNA for the CDR3 is TGTGCCAGCAGTGAAGCCCCGGGGATGAACACTGAAGCTTTCTTT. The chain is built from TRBV6-1 and TRBJ1-1; D remains ambiguous. The CDR3 extends over 15 amino acids. CDR1 is MNHNS, CDR2 SASEGT, per germline. Trimming stripped 0 bases from V and 0 bases from J, with 8 bases between.

The V gene is TRBV4-3, the J gene TRBJ1-4; 8 bases are shared with TRBD1. Germline lookup yields CDR1 LGHNA and CDR2 YSLEER. The CDR3 length is 18 residues. J was trimmed by 0 bases and V by 3 bases; bases with no gene match: 9. CDR3 DNA: TGCGCCAGCAGCCAGACCGGGGCAGGGGGCGCAACTAATGAAAAACTGTTTTTT. It translates to CASSQTGAGGATNEKLFF.

The sample holds one count of this clone. The V call is TRBV28, the J call TRBJ1-1; 11 bases map to TRBD1. Germline lookup yields CDR1 MDHEN and CDR2 SYDVKM. V shed 3 bases and J 3 bases; nucleotides not matched to a gene: 12. The CDR3 extends over 18 amino acids. CDR3 sequence (DNA): TGTGCCAGCAGTTTGCGCCGGGACAGGGGGTGGGTGGACACTGAAGCTTTCTTT. This sequence encodes CASSLRRDRGWVDTEAFF.

This clone is a singleton in its sample. V is TRBV5-4 and J is TRBJ1-2; 8 bases map to TRBD1. Per germline, CDR1 SGHNT and CDR2 YYREEE (reference sequence). The CDR3 contains 14 residues. Germline trimming cut 6 bases from V and 8 bases from J; bases unmatched to any gene: 12. CDR3 in DNA: TGTGCCAGCACGGCCCAGGACAGGGAAGTAGGCTACACCTTC. Translation: CASTAQDREVGYTF.

This clone was detected once. The chain carries TRBV5-1 and TRBJ2-6; TRBD2 is a possible D gene (5 bases). Between the trimmed V and J ends, which lost 3 bases and 0 bases, there was a span of 7 bases. The CDR3 totals 15 residues. Germline-derived CDR1 and CDR2 are SGHRS and YFSETQ. CDR3 loop: CASSSGSSGANVLTF. The CDR3 nucleotides read TGCGCCAGCAGCTCGGGGTCCTCTGGGGCCAACGTCCTGACTTTC. The variable domain in full, completed from reference TRBV5-1 and TRBJ2-6, reads KAGVTQTPRYLIKTRGQQVTLSCSPISGHRSVSWYQQTPGQGLQFLFEYFSETQRNKGNFPGRFSGRQFSNSRSEMNVSTLELGDSALYLCASSSGSSGANVLTFGAGSRLTVL.

V gene TRBV28 combines with J gene TRBJ1-1; 8 positions match TRBD1. Per germline, CDR1 MDHEN and CDR2 SYDVKM. Trimming removed 6 bases from V and 4 bases from J; junction bases left unmatched: 4. This CDR3 is built from 13 residues. Here the CDR3 DNA reads TGTGCCAGCAGCCAGGACAGGGTCACTGAAGCTTTCTTT. Amino acid sequence: CASSQDRVTEAFF. Drawing the rest from reference TRBV28 and TRBJ1-1, the complete variable domain is DVKVTQSSRYLVKRTGEKVFLECVQDMDHENMFWYRQDPGLGLRLIYFSYDVKMKEKGDIPEGYSVSREKKERFSLILESASTNQTSMYLCASSQDRVTEAFFGQGTRLTVV.

The chain joins TRBV10-3 to TRBJ2-5, with 7 nucleotides matching TRBD1. The CDR3 consists of 13 residues. The V gene end was trimmed by 5 bases and the J gene end by 3 bases; junction bases not matched to a gene: 3. The germline CDR1 and CDR2 sequences are ENHRY and SYGVKD. CDR3 nucleotides: TGTGCCATCAGTACAGGGGATGAAGAGACCCAGTACTTC. It specifies CAISTGDEETQYF.

The V gene is TRBV7-2, the J gene TRBJ2-7; possible D gene TRBD1, 6 bases. The germline V and J ends were trimmed by 6 bases and 3 bases, with 15 bases remaining between them. The germline gives CDR1 SGHTA, CDR2 FQGNSA. The CDR3 spans 14 residues. The CDR3 is CASRQGPNYYEQYF. The CDR3 coding sequence is TGTGCCAGCAGACAGGGTCCCAACTACTACGAGCAGTACTTC. Supplemented by reference TRBV7-2 and TRBJ2-7, the full variable domain reads GAGVSQSPSNKVTEKGKDVELRCDPISGHTALYWYRQSLGQGLEFLIYFQGNSAPDKSGLPSDRFSAERTGGSVSTLTIQRTQQEDSAVYLCASRQGPNYYEQYFGPGTRLTVT.

The chain is built from TRBV24-1 and TRBJ2-1; 7 bases line up with TRBD2. The CDR3 spans 15 residues. In germline, CDR1 is KGHDR, CDR2 SFDVKD. V lost 5 bases, J lost 0 bases, and 3 bases stayed unmatched. Written as DNA, the CDR3 is TGTGCCACCAGTGTAGGCGGGAGCTCCTACAATGAGCAGTTCTTC. Its translation is CATSVGGSSYNEQFF.

This chain links TRBV4-2 with TRBJ1-2, with TRBD1 matching 8 bases. The CDR3 runs 14 residues. Germline trimming cut 3 bases from V and 8 bases from J; bases unmatched to any gene: 8. The germline gives CDR1 LGHNA, CDR2 YNFKEQ. DNA of the CDR3: TGTGCCAGCAGCCAGGTCGGGACAGGACAAGGCTACACCTTC. It encodes CASSQVGTGQGYTF.

The chain combines TRBV11-2 with TRBJ1-3; 8 nucleotides align to TRBD1. Germline CDR1 SGHAT, CDR2 FQNNGV. J lost 0 bases, V lost 3 bases, and 7 bases had no gene match. This CDR3 is 17 amino acids long. The CDR3 coding sequence is TGTGCCAGCAGCTTTATTTCCACAGGGGGCTCTGGAAACACCATATATTTT. It encodes CASSFISTGGSGNTIYF.

This clone was seen just once. The J gene is TRBJ2-1, the V gene TRBV10-3, with 7 positions matching TRBD2. The germline V gene has CDR1 ENHRY and CDR2 SYGVKD. CDR3 size: 14 residues. The V gene end was trimmed by 0 bases and the J gene end by 7 bases; junction bases not matched to a gene: 3. The CDR3 spells CAISESNGGNEQFF. In DNA, the CDR3 is TGTGCCATCAGTGAGTCGAACGGGGGGAATGAGCAGTTCTTC.